The TCR beta chain under discussion was sequenced for a study of cytomegalovirus exposure and HLA in healthy donors. CDR1 is MNHEY and CDR2 is SMNVEV in the germline V gene (reference sequence). The CDR3 is made up of 14 amino acids. The V and J ends lost 3 bases and 8 bases, in that order; junction bases with no gene match: 3. This clone is a singleton in its sample. What it recognizes is unknown. Points from the study as a whole: Earlier findings revealed that most TCR beta V segments proved productive either about 87% or about 30% of the time. Most TCR sequences proved rare, with some public TCRs found in many donors. Certain indistinguishable V segments, among them TRBV6-2 and TRBV6-3, were excluded.

It was with 60 Vbeta and 13 Jbeta primers that the PCR ran. The data were produced by immunoSEQ multiplex PCR, yet TCRdb's version contains in-frame clones alone and is incomplete. The table lists approximately 170,000 clones, 60% to 85% of them singletons, with 6.5% to 9% in the top ten. This clonotype was sampled from a middle-aged woman in good health and CMV-seropositive. Material for sequencing was PBMCs. This rearrangement joins TRBV27 to TRBJ1-6; 8 positions match TRBD1. The CDR3 reads CASSFTGGDSPLHF. DNA for the CDR3: TGTGCCAGCAGTTTTACAGGGGGAGATTCACCCCTCCACTTT.